The 26 T cell receptor beta chains below were found in one sample sequenced in a study of monozygotic twins with inflammatory bowel disease. TCRdb reanalyzed the 5' RACE reads and collapses them to one entry per CDR3 protein, without DNA. This sample's table has 200,000 to 250,000 distinct CDR3 sequences. Specimen: blood. All receptors derive from a human donor with ulcerative colitis or Crohn's disease, or a healthy co-twin of an affected twin (not recorded which).

CDR3 amino acids: CASSLGHSASHTGELFF. The chain is built from TRBV13 and TRBJ2-2; TCRdb names TRBD1, which stays unverified in the absence of DNA. Germline V CDR1 and CDR2: PRHDT, FYEKMQ (reference sequence). The CDR3 spans 17 residues. The entire variable domain, with the rest obtained from reference TRBV13 and TRBJ2-2, is as follows: AAGVIQSPRHLIKEKRETATLKCYPIPRHDTVYWYQQGPGQDPQFLISFYEKMQSDKGSIPDRFSAQQFSDYHSELNMSSLELGDSALYFCASSLGHSASHTGELFFGEGSRLTVL.

The chain recombines TRBV19 with TRBJ2-7. CDR1 and CDR2 (germline): LNHDA, SQIVND (reference sequence). CDR3 size: 12 residues. CDR3 amino acids: CASKGSRNEQYF.

The CDR3 is CASSLERGSSTDTQYF. The J gene is TRBJ2-3, the V gene TRBV7-3; without DNA, the TCRdb call of TRBD2 cannot be checked. Germline CDR1 and CDR2: SGHTA and FQGTGA. The CDR3 runs to 16 residues.

The rearrangement uses TRBV29-1 and TRBJ2-1; TCRdb's D call of TRBD1 is untestable without DNA. This CDR3 spans 13 amino acids. From germline, CDR1 is SQVTM and CDR2 ANQGSEA. The CDR3: CSVASTGANEQFF.

V usage is TRBV3-1 and J usage is TRBJ2-2. The CDR3 is 15 residues long. Germline lookup yields CDR1 LGHDT and CDR2 YNNKEL (reference sequence). Here the CDR3 reads CASSQDYLDTGELFF.

This sequence joins TRBV5-4 and TRBJ2-1; TCRdb returns TRBD1, unconfirmable since there is no DNA. CDR1 and CDR2 from the germline V gene are SGHNT and YYREEE (reference sequence). The CDR3 has 18 residues. CDR3 sequence reads: CTSNVLGKGSTSYNEQFF.

The chain couples TRBV7-9 to TRBJ2-1; the D call of TRBD2 rests on TCRdb alone, since no DNA is present to check it. There are 16 residues in the CDR3. Germline values: CDR1 SEHNR, CDR2 FQNEAQ (reference sequence). The CDR3 spells CASRPGLATSYNEQFF.

The chain joins TRBV3-1 to TRBJ1-6. Germline CDR1 reads LGHDT; CDR2 reads YNNKEL (reference sequence). The CDR3 loop spans 15 amino acids. CDR3 sequence reads: CASSQLTLGYSPLHF.

CDR3 sequence: CASSFTGTGVVRRPWELHF. V is TRBV11-2 and J is TRBJ1-6; TCRdb outputs TRBD1, but without DNA this stays unchecked. The CDR3 extends over 19 amino acids. The germline CDR1 and CDR2 sequences are SGHAT and FQNNGV. The full variable domain, completed using reference TRBV11-2 and TRBJ1-6, is EAGVAQSPRYKIIEKRQSVAFWCNPISGHATLYWYQQILGQGPKLLIQFQNNGVVDDSQLPKDRFSAERLKGVDSTLKIQPAKLEDSAVYLCASSFTGTGVVRRPWELHFGNGTRLTVT.

The chain employs TRBV11-2 and TRBJ1-6. Germline CDR1 is SGHAT and CDR2 is FQNNGV. The CDR3 is 14 residues long. CDR3 sequence: CASSLGYRGSPLHF.

The V and J genes are TRBV5-1 and TRBJ1-5; TCRdb picks TRBD1, but there is no DNA to check that call. CDR3 length: 15 amino acids. Germline CDR1 and CDR2: SGHRS and YFSETQ. CDR3 region: CASTLSGADNQPQHF.

The rearrangement uses TRBV7-6 and TRBJ2-2. The CDR3 consists of 15 residues. In germline, CDR1 is SGHVS, CDR2 FNYEAQ. The CDR3 reads CASSLALANTGELFF.

The V call is TRBV30, the J call TRBJ2-1. The V gene's germline CDR1 is GTSNPN and CDR2 SVGIG (reference sequence). This CDR3 contains 12 residues. The CDR3 loop reads CAWSPRDLYPIF.

The J gene is TRBJ1-5, the V gene TRBV28; TCRdb designates TRBD1, a call that cannot be tested without DNA. The CDR3 totals 15 residues. Per the germline V gene, CDR1 is MDHEN and CDR2 is SYDVKM. CDR3 sequence: CASSPPVGLNQPQHF.

The chain couples TRBV7-9 to TRBJ1-2. The CDR3 runs 13 residues. Germline V lookup: CDR1 SEHNR, CDR2 FQNEAQ (reference sequence). The CDR3 protein is CASSLGTEGCYTF. The variable domain in full, with the rest retrieved from reference TRBV7-9 and TRBJ1-2, is DTGVSQNPRHKITKRGQNVTFRCDPISEHNRLYWYRQTLGQGPEFLTYFQNEAQLEKSRLLSDRFSAERPKGSFSTLEIQRTEQGDSAMYLCASSLGTEGCYTFGSGTRLTVV.

The CDR3 is CASSSGLKTEAFF. This sequence joins TRBV11-1 and TRBJ1-1; checking the TCRdb D call of TRBD1 is not possible without DNA. Germline CDR1 is SGHAT and CDR2 is FQDESV (reference sequence). The CDR3 runs 13 residues.

The gene calls are TRBV18 and TRBJ2-3; the D call from TCRdb, TRBD1, cannot be confirmed without DNA. The germline gives CDR1 KGHSH, CDR2 LQKENI. CDR3 length: 15 amino acids. The CDR3 reads CASSQSTGGEDTQYF.

V is TRBV5-1 and J is TRBJ1-4. This CDR3 contains 15 residues. Looked up from germline, CDR1 is SGHRS and CDR2 is YFSETQ. CDR3 loop: CASSLLRATNEKLFF. Combining the CDR3 with reference TRBV5-1 and TRBJ1-4 gives the whole variable domain KAGVTQTPRYLIKTRGQQVTLSCSPISGHRSVSWYQQTPGQGLQFLFEYFSETQRNKGNFPGRFSGRQFSNSRSEMNVSTLELGDSALYLCASSLLRATNEKLFFGSGTQLSVL.

The rearrangement links TRBV6-6 to TRBJ2-2; lacking DNA, the TRBD1 call made by TCRdb goes unchecked. The CDR3 spans 13 residues. The germline CDR1 and CDR2 sequences are MNHNY and SVGAGI (reference sequence). The CDR3 loop reads CASRIQGTGELFF.

The chain couples TRBV5-1 to TRBJ1-1. The CDR3 extends over 11 amino acids. Looked up from germline, CDR1 is SGHRS and CDR2 is YFSETQ. CDR3 residues: CASSLNSEAFF.

The chain joins TRBV7-9 to TRBJ1-3. The CDR3 is 13 residues long. Germline assignment: CDR1 SEHNR and CDR2 FQNEAQ (reference sequence). CDR3 in amino acids: CASSKVNSATIYF.

The chain combines TRBV10-3 with TRBJ2-7; TCRdb calls TRBD1, which cannot be checked without DNA. Germline V gene data show CDR1 as ENHRY and CDR2 as SYGVKD. The CDR3 totals 14 residues. CDR3 protein: CAISDPGRRYEQYF.

The chain links TRBV28 to TRBJ1-2. This CDR3 region has 12 residues. Looked up from germline, CDR1 is MDHEN and CDR2 is SYDVKM. The CDR3 sequence is CASSSELLGYTF.

This chain joins TRBV20-1 and TRBJ1-2. The CDR3 has 16 amino acids. Germline CDR1 reads DFQATT; CDR2 reads SNEGSKA (reference sequence). The CDR3 loop is CSAGRWGYSANYGYTF.

This chain connects TRBV5-1 to TRBJ1-1; TCRdb outputs TRBD1, but without DNA this stays unchecked. The CDR3 is 16 residues long. Per the germline V gene, CDR1 is SGHRS and CDR2 is YFSETQ. CDR3 residues: CASRFTGHGGNTEAFF.

The genes are TRBV6-5 and TRBJ2-1. Germline-derived CDR1 and CDR2 are MNHEY and SVGAGI. CDR3 length: 14 residues. The CDR3 sequence: CASSYSGRYNEQFF.